This TCR beta chain was sequenced during a study of cytomegalovirus exposure and HLA in healthy donors (dated by TCRdb to 2017 to 2019). Regarding the study in general: In an earlier analysis of 587 of the donors, roughly 300 Gb of sequence data and 117 million unique TCR beta sequences from about 179 million T cells were reported. Every repertoire in the discovery cohort had been generated on one and the same sequencing platform. Of the roughly 420 genotyped donors, 81% were placed in the genetic ancestry cluster associated with self-reported Caucasian donors. A handful of DR-DQ haplotypes were handled as single units for association and clustering because linkage in the cohort was strong. The aim of the study was to test whether cataloging public T cell receptors could identify signatures of past pathogen exposure. To decide whether each TCR beta V gene segment behaved as functional or pseudogenic, an earlier analysis of fewer than 750 of the donors relied on high-throughput TCR beta sequencing. Donor age, sex, ethnicity and CMV serostatus were compiled alongside the repertoire data. Both class I and class II loci were covered by HLA typing, at four-digit resolution. A later analysis re-analyzed previously published TCR beta repertoires from 650 to 800 donors and added high-resolution HLA genotyping to study TCR occurrence patterns. About 280 gigabases of sequencing data and approximately 92 million unique TCR sequences made up an early release that covered about 640 HLA-typed donors. The T cell repertoires of several hundred subjects were profiled by immunosequencing and related to cytomegalovirus serostatus. Typing coverage varied by locus: about 629-630 donors for A, B, C, DRB1 and DQB1; roughly 520 for DQA1; approximately 610 for DPA1; fewer than 480 for DPB1. The later analysis used no new phenotypic data to find candidate immune exposures, relying instead on TCR beta sequences and their occurrence across donors. Among some 410 genotyped donors of the cohort, an average of around 250,000 unique TCR beta nucleotide sequences was sequenced per donor, of which 15% to 20% were non-productive. To predict cytomegalovirus infection status, the study combined high-throughput TCR immunosequencing, statistical association of individual TCRs with disease status, and machine learning. In a later genetic analysis, genome-wide SNP genotypes for about 65% of the 666 donors were used, and that subset was treated as a discovery cohort. In addition to the first cohort of 500 to 850 subjects, a separate validation cohort of approximately 120 different subjects was used.

The germline V and J ends show losses of 4 bases and 6 bases respectively, and no gene match explains 2 bases of the junction. CDR1 and CDR2 (MGHRA, YSYEKL) derive from the germline V gene. The CDR3 runs 14 amino acids, cysteine and phenylalanine included. Here the CDR3 DNA is all that survives: 42 bases in frame from base 1. The library was obtained by the immunoSEQ multiplex PCR assay. A mixture of 60 forward primers for TCR Vbeta segments and 13 reverse primers for TCR Jbeta segments was used in the multiplex PCR. The CDR3 region of rearranged TCR beta genes was amplified from genomic DNA with a multiplex PCR assay. Amplified TCR beta libraries were sequenced as 87-base-pair reads on the Illumina HiSeq System. Regarding the original processing steps: In a later analysis, about 80 million unique TCR beta chains were counted across the 500 to 850 repertoires, and around 10 million of these chains were shared by at least two donors. A nearest-neighbor algorithm error-corrected the raw reads and collapsed the reads into unique sequences, merging closely related sequences to remove PCR and sequencing errors. V, D and J gene segments were assigned by aligning CDR3 sequences to IMGT reference sequences. For a sequence to be retained, a match of at least six nucleotides was required to both a V gene segment and a J gene segment. Rearrangements were called productive when the CDR3 lacked stop codons and stayed in frame with V and J; all others were non-productive. CDR3 was defined by IMGT convention, running from the second conserved V-encoded cysteine to the conserved J-encoded phenylalanine. The earlier analysis of roughly 590 of the donors excluded sequences that lacked an unambiguous match to a single V gene segment. An earlier analysis of several hundred of the donors called V segments functional above 56.7% productive rearrangements and segregating when the between-donor standard deviation exceeded 5%. A statistical classification framework was built to diagnose cytomegalovirus status from the catalog of TCR beta chain sequences. V and J gene assignment, in a later analysis, came from comparing TCR nucleotide sequences with IMGT/GENE-DB human TR gene sequences. A later analysis assigned CDR3 sequences and most-parsimonious VDJ recombination scenarios with the TCRdist pipeline. In a later analysis, each TCR beta chain was defined by its CDR3 amino acid sequence together with its V-gene family, and reads without a unique V-gene family were excluded. As a way to deal with suspected cross-contamination and a sequencing artifact, a later analysis dropped 640 or so nucleotide sequences that were highly shared and had low generation probability. In a later analysis, a clonal expansion index for each public chain was calculated from normalized within-repertoire ranks of inferred template counts. In a later analysis, generation probabilities were computed with a VDJ recombination model fitted to out-of-frame rearrangements, and the resulting probabilities were checked against IGoR. In a later analysis, hypergeometric tests were used to score TCR-TCR, TCR-HLA and TCR-CMV co-occurrence, with a repertoire-size bias correction applied to TCR pairs. To estimate false discovery rates, a later analysis permuted the HLA or CMV assignments 20 times. In a later analysis, co-occurring TCRs were grouped using DBSCAN, with TCRdist sequence similarity added in when clustering inside HLA-allele-positive subsets. Co-occurrence clustering excluded repertoires with fewer than 30,000 or more than 120,000 public chains, plus five with anomalous nucleotide sharing. The table was pulled from immuneACCESS by TCRdb, which kept in-frame rearrangements only. Such tables lose some clones; where checked, under half of the loss comes from unresolved V genes, and the rest has no known cause. The V and J calls and clone size come from that table; D and trimming were worked out from the DNA. The table for this sample lists about 190,000 clones; roughly 80% of them were counted only once. The ten largest clones represent over 2% of the sample.

The research as a whole found: According to the authors, the approach could potentially be generalized to other disease states and immunological phenotypes. Cytomegalovirus status was reported to be diagnosed by the classifier with high specificity and sensitivity in both the original and validation cohorts. A group of highly shared sequence variants was considered likely to be a technical artifact of the sequencing pipeline. Because HLA typing was missing for some donors at each locus, association tests included only the typed subset. Several of the top co-occurrence clusters appeared to be linked to parvovirus B19, influenza, CMV and Epstein-Barr virus, according to a later analysis. In an earlier analysis of 587 of the donors, most TCR beta V segments appeared in productive rearrangements about 87% or about 30% of the time, broadly matching IMGT annotations. Specific HLA alleles were associated with 15,000 to 20,000 TCR beta sequences at a false discovery rate of 0.05 in a later analysis. An association between a missense DCLRE1C variant and V-gene and J-gene trimming of TCR beta chains was found in a later genetic analysis and replicated in an independent cohort. Linkage disequilibrium might explain the correlated functional status among segregating V segments, but an unknown experimental factor could not be ruled out. According to a later analysis, TCR association rates differed among HLA loci, with DRB1 alleles showing the most associated TCRs and HLA-C alleles showing the fewest. Most TCR sequences were seen in very few donors, while some public TCRs were found in many individuals. In a later genetic analysis, fewer N-insertions in productive TCRs were reported among donors in an Asian-associated ancestry cluster than the roughly 700-donor mean. A further reported finding was that TCR beta sequences accurately predicted the HLA-A and HLA-B alleles for most subjects in the first cohort. The cohort was sequenced for TCR beta chains only, and without alpha or paired-chain data the features that could be detected were limited. Sequencing depth was assumed to be roughly uniform across donors in the presence/absence analyses, though that assumption may not hold. Because the 87-base-pair reads could not distinguish some IMGT-functional V segments, including TRBV6-2 and TRBV6-3, those segments were excluded. In a later analysis, HLA-associated TCR beta chains were found to be more clonally expanded and to have lower generation probabilities than equally common non-associated chains. Three of the identified cytomegalovirus-associated TCR beta chains were confirmed in vitro to be specific for cytomegalovirus antigens. The earlier analysis of 587 of the donors excluded fewer than 20 rarely observed V segments, including chromosome 9 orphons, because counts were too low. Most CMV-associated TCR beta chains appeared to be HLA-restricted in a later analysis, and the HLA associations seemed to be driven largely by CMV exposure. The study gave a list of about 170 TCR beta chains associated with cytomegalovirus. CMV serostatus was the only immune exposure information available for the cohort. When HLA alleles, especially DR and DQ, strongly co-occurred, TCR associations were difficult to assign to individual alleles.

The cohort was made up of 666 healthy bone marrow donors. At the time of sampling, every cohort member was nominally healthy, though immune exposures that went unrecorded were likely present. The donor tested CMV seropositive and was one of the 289 seropositive cohort members. Every donor gave a peripheral blood sample, and the peripheral blood mononuclear cells from that sample were used for TCR beta sequencing. Genomic DNA extraction from the blood cell samples was performed with the Qiagen DNeasy Blood Extraction Kit. Note on this clone: Its cognate antigen has yet to be identified. The sample holds no much larger clone one base away, and base qualities are not on file.

The sequence is built from TRBV4-1 and TRBJ2-7, and TRBD2 matches 14 of the central bases. The TCR sequence derives from a woman aged 30 to 39 in good health and CMV-seropositive. The sample was PBMCs. The nucleotide sequence is given as TGCGCCAGCAGCCTCGGACTAGCGGGAGGCGAGCAGTACTTC. Its product reads: CASSLGLAGGEQYF.